This section outlines one T cell receptor (beta chain) sequence together with its context. This entry belongs to a study of cytomegalovirus exposure and HLA in healthy donors. The PCR was carried out with 60 Vbeta primers and 13 Jbeta primers. Clones were read by immunoSEQ multiplex PCR, and TCRdb kept only the in-frame ones, dropping some. The data show 100,000 to 150,000 clones, about 85% seen once. Healthy people donating bone marrow made up the donors. The sequence was collected from a man between 18 and 35 years old in good health and CMV-seropositive. Sequenced sample: PBMCs.

The CDR3 reads CASSELAGYTGELFF. The CDR3 coding sequence is TGTGCCAGTAGTGAACTAGCGGGTTACACCGGGGAGCTGTTTTTT. The chain uses TRBV19 and TRBJ2-2, with 9 bases that match TRBD2. The CDR3 is 15 residues long. Germline V lookup: CDR1 LNHDA, CDR2 SQIVND (reference sequence). The ends lost 5 bases at V and 3 bases at J; junction bases unmatched: 4.